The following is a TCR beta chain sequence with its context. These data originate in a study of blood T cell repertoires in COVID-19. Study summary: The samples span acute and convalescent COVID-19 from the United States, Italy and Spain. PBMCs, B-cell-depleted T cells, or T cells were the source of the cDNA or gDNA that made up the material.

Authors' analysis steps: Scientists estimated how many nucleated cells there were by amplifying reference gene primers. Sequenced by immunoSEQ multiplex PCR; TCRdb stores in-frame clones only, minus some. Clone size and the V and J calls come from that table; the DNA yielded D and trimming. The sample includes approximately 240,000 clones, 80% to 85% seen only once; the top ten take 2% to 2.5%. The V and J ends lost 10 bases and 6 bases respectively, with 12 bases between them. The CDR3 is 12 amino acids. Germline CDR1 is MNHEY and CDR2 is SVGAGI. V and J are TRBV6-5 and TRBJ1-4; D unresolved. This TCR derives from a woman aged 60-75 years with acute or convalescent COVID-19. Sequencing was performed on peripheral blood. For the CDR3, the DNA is TGTGCCACCAGGAGGTGGGATGAAAAACTGTTTTTT. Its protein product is CATRRWDEKLFF.